Sequencing of this T cell receptor beta chain was carried out in a study of regulatory T cells in long-lasting Graves disease. This clonotype was recorded many times. As for time point: newly diagnosed GD, antithyroid drugs for less than 3 months. RNA isolated from PBMCs was used to make the TCR library. V gave up 4 bases and J gave up 3 bases, with 13 bases separating them. Germline V gene sequence: CDR1 MNHEY, CDR2 SVGEGT. This CDR3 comprises 15 residues. According to the study, TCR beta libraries were built with iRepertoire HTBI primers and CDR3-region Arm-PCR. TCRdb called the multiplex PCR reads again in MiXCR, with one record for every CDR3 protein. The sample has 350,000 to 550,000 distinct CDR3 sequences; over 15% are singletons. This sample was also put to use in a study of T cells in Graves' hyperthyroidism and ophthalmopathy.

Sequencing used peripheral blood mononuclear cells (PBMCs), obtained at new diagnosis, from a patient treated with antithyroid drugs. The clonotype was recovered from a woman between 18 and 29 years old with Graves disease. V is TRBV6-2 or TRBV6-3 and J is TRBJ2-1; TRBD1 or TRBD2 may be the D gene (5 bases each). The CDR3, as DNA: TGTGCCAGCAGTTTAGACAGCGGTAGCTACAATGAGCAGTTCTTC. Translating it yields CASSLDSGSYNEQFF.